This entry lists 26 T cell receptor beta chains sequenced from one sample in a study of blood T cell repertoires in COVID-19. Using immunoSEQ multiplex PCR, the repertoire was profiled, and TCRdb retains in-frame clones only, with some absent. The repertoire holds 150,000 or so clones, with around 88% as singletons. Material for sequencing was peripheral blood. The receptors shown here come from a human donor in a cohort sampled during active COVID-19.

The chain carries TRBV30 and TRBJ1-4; D may be TRBD1 (5 bases). This CDR3 region has 15 residues. Trimming took off 3 bases at V and 5 bases at J, with 16 bases between the two ends. Germline values: CDR1 GTSNPN, CDR2 SVGIG (reference sequence). Here the CDR3 reads CAWSLGGQGNEKLFF. The CDR3 DNA reads as TGTGCCTGGAGCCTTGGTGGGCAGGGCAATGAAAAACTGTTTTTT.

The chain has TRBV28 and TRBJ1-2, with TRBD1 identical over 7 bases. Germline loops: CDR1 MDHEN, CDR2 SYDVKM. The CDR3 loop spans 14 amino acids. Trimming removed 3 bases from V and 3 bases from J; junction bases left unmatched: 4. The CDR3 spells CASSFIDRDYGYTF. CDR3 DNA sequence: TGTGCCAGCAGTTTCATAGACAGGGACTATGGCTACACCTTC.

This sequence joins TRBV7-2 and TRBJ1-1; D is ambiguous. The CDR3 contains 15 residues. Germline loops: CDR1 SGHTA, CDR2 FQGNSA. V shed 0 bases and J shed 1 base, with 9 bases lying between them. The CDR3 DNA follows: TGTGCCAGCAGCTTAGCGGCCGGGGAGAACACTGAAGCTTTCTTT. This translates into CASSLAAGENTEAFF.

DNA for the CDR3: TGTGCCAGTGTGACGGGACAGGGCGAAAAACTGTTTTTT. Residues: CASVTGQGEKLFF. The chain has TRBV2 and TRBJ1-4; 9 nucleotides agree with TRBD1. Per germline, CDR1 SNHLY and CDR2 FYNNEI. The CDR3 length is 13 residues. Trimming took 9 bases from V and 8 from J; bases not matched to a gene: 7. The full variable domain, completed using reference TRBV2 and TRBJ1-4, is EPEVTQTPSHQVTQMGQEVILRCVPISNHLYFYWYRQILGQKVEFLVSFYNNEISEKSEIFDDQFSVERPDGSNFTLKIRSTKLEDSAMYFCASVTGQGEKLFFGSGTQLSVL.

This chain connects TRBV7-2 to TRBJ2-1; TRBD1 might be the D (6 bases). Germline V CDR1 and CDR2: SGHTA, FQGNSA. V was cut by 1 base and J by 12 bases, with 16 bases left in between. This CDR3 has 14 amino acids. In nucleotides, the CDR3 is TGTGCCAGCAGCTTAGGACGTGGACAGACGGGGCAGTTCTTC. This codes for CASSLGRGQTGQFF. Complete variable domain (other parts from reference TRBV7-2 and TRBJ2-1): GAGVSQSPSNKVTEKGKDVELRCDPISGHTALYWYRQSLGQGLEFLIYFQGNSAPDKSGLPSDRFSAERTGGSVSTLTIQRTQQEDSAVYLCASSLGRGQTGQFFGPGTRLTVL.

The genes are TRBV6-5 and TRBJ2-7; 10 nucleotides line up with TRBD1. The V segment lost 6 bases and the J segment 2 bases; nucleotides outside the gene matches: 1. The CDR3 extends over 13 amino acids. CDR1 is MNHEY and CDR2 is SVGAGI in the germline V gene. The DNA of the CDR3 is TGTGCCAGCAGGGGGACAGGGGCCTACGAGCAGTACTTC. The encoded protein is CASRGTGAYEQYF.

V is TRBV28 and J is TRBJ1-5, with 9 bases aligning to TRBD1. Trimming cost V 4 bases and J 8 bases; bases outside gene matches: 6. The CDR3 is 14 amino acids. CDR1 is MDHEN and CDR2 is SYDVKM in the germline V gene. The CDR3 DNA is TGTGCCAGCAGTTGGACCGACAGGGGGAAGCCCCAGCATTTT. Its translation: CASSWTDRGKPQHF. Looking up the rest from reference TRBV28 and TRBJ1-5 gives the full variable domain: DVKVTQSSRYLVKRTGEKVFLECVQDMDHENMFWYRQDPGLGLRLIYFSYDVKMKEKGDIPEGYSVSREKKERFSLILESASTNQTSMYLCASSWTDRGKPQHFGDGTRLSIL.

The rearrangement uses TRBV5-4 and TRBJ1-2; maybe TRBD1 (6 bases). Germline V gene lookup returns CDR1 SGHNT and CDR2 YYREEE (reference sequence). The length of the CDR3 is 14 residues. The V and J ends lost 1 base and 8 bases respectively, with 15 bases between them. The CDR3 bases are TGTGCCAGCAGCTTGCGTGGGGGCGCTGGAGGCTACACCTTC. This translates into CASSLRGGAGGYTF. Full variable domain (remainder filled in from reference TRBV5-4 and TRBJ1-2): ETGVTQSPTHLIKTRGQQVTLRCSSQSGHNTVSWYQQALGQGPQFIFQYYREEENGRGNFPPRFSGLQFPNYSSELNVNALELDDSALYLCASSLRGGAGGYTFGSGTRLTVV.

V and J are TRBV18 and TRBJ1-1, with 7 bases matching TRBD1. The CDR3 loop spans 18 amino acids. Per germline, CDR1 KGHSH and CDR2 LQKENI. With 2 bases clipped from V and 1 base from J, the junction kept 13 bases outside the gene matches. DNA of the CDR3: TGTGCCAGCTCACCAGCATTGACAGGGACAAAACAGAACACTGAAGCTTTCTTT. It is translated as CASSPALTGTKQNTEAFF.

The table lists this clone with a count of one. The V and J genes are TRBV6-5 and TRBJ2-7; 7 bases are a match to TRBD2. Germline trimming cut 2 bases from V and 5 bases from J; bases unmatched to any gene: 6. The germline V gene encodes CDR1 MNHEY and CDR2 SVGAGI. This CDR3 region has 14 residues. The DNA of the CDR3 is TGTGCCAGCAGTTACGGGAGGGCGATAGACGAGCAGTACTTC. Translation gives CASSYGRAIDEQYF.

The rearrangement links TRBV2 to TRBJ1-1, with D possibly matching TRBD1 (5 bases). V lost 4 bases and J lost 0, with 9 bases in between. From germline, CDR1 is SNHLY and CDR2 FYNNEI. This CDR3 is built from 14 residues. Here the CDR3 reads CASSAWGMNTEAFF. The CDR3 DNA sequence: TGTGCCAGCAGTGCCTGGGGCATGAACACTGAAGCTTTCTTT. The full variable domain, completed using reference TRBV2 and TRBJ1-1, is EPEVTQTPSHQVTQMGQEVILRCVPISNHLYFYWYRQILGQKVEFLVSFYNNEISEKSEIFDDQFSVERPDGSNFTLKIRSTKLEDSAMYFCASSAWGMNTEAFFGQGTRLTVV.

This chain uses TRBV7-2 with TRBJ2-7; 8 bases align to TRBD1. With V trimmed by 5 bases and J by 3 bases, 9 bases remained unmatched. The V gene's germline CDR1 is SGHTA and CDR2 FQGNSA. This CDR3 region has 15 residues. The CDR3 DNA reads as TGTGCCAGCAGCGTTACCGGGACAGGATACTACGAGCAGTACTTC. This translates into CASSVTGTGYYEQYF.

The V gene is TRBV7-9, the J gene TRBJ2-5; TRBD1 aligns across 7 bases. Germline CDR1 reads SEHNR; CDR2 reads FQNEAQ (reference sequence). The CDR3 is 16 residues long. V lost 1 base to trimming and J lost 6 bases; unmatched junction nucleotides: 11. CDR3 DNA sequence: TGTGCCAGCAGCTTAGGGGACAGCGGAATTCGAAAGACCCAGTACTTC. Translated: CASSLGDSGIRKTQYF.

The chain uses TRBV12-5 and TRBJ2-3, with 11 bases matching TRBD2. The CDR3 sequence is 18 residues long. Trimming cost V 0 bases and J 1 base; bases outside gene matches: 6. From germline, CDR1 is LGHNT and CDR2 FRNRAP. CDR3 sequence reads: CASGLVPTSGVRTDTQYF. In DNA form, the CDR3 reads TGTGCTAGTGGTTTGGTACCGACTAGCGGGGTCCGCACAGATACGCAGTATTTT.

This clone was detected only a few times. The chain has TRBV18 and TRBJ1-1; D possibly corresponds to TRBD1 (6 bases). Germline V CDR1 and CDR2: KGHSH, LQKENI. V dropped 2 bases and J dropped 3 bases, with 10 bases sitting between them. CDR3 length equals 14 residues. The CDR3 DNA follows: TGTGCCAGCTCACCAGCGGGGGCAGACACTGAAGCTTTCTTT. Its protein is CASSPAGADTEAFF.

The chain is built from TRBV3-1 (or the pseudogene TRBV3-2) and TRBJ1-3, with 7 bases lining up with TRBD1. CDR3 length: 16 residues. Losses at the gene ends were 3 bases for V and 2 bases for J; bases not matched to a gene: 7. Germline CDR1 reads LGHDT; CDR2 reads YNNKEL (reference sequence). The CDR3 region has the DNA TGTGCCAGCAGCCAGCAGACAGGGCCTGCTGGAAACACCATATATTTT. Translated, it gives CASSQQTGPAGNTIYF.

A few counts support this clone. The V call is TRBV2, the J call TRBJ1-1; TRBD1 agrees at 8 bases. Losses at the gene ends were 6 bases for V and 4 bases for J; bases not matched to a gene: 7. The CDR3 is made up of 14 amino acids. In germline, CDR1 is SNHLY, CDR2 FYNNEI. The chain's CDR3 is CASSPTGGITEAFF. CDR3 nucleotide sequence: TGTGCCAGCAGCCCCACAGGGGGAATCACTGAAGCTTTCTTT.

This chain uses TRBV28 with TRBJ2-3; 7 nucleotides line up with TRBD1. This CDR3 comprises 14 residues. Germline-derived CDR1 and CDR2 are MDHEN and SYDVKM. The V gene end was trimmed by 6 bases and the J gene end by 0 bases; junction bases not matched to a gene: 3. For the CDR3, the DNA is TGTGCCAGCAGCGGGACAGCTAGCACAGATACGCAGTATTTT. Translating gives CASSGTASTDTQYF.

This chain connects TRBV7-9 to TRBJ2-7; D remains unclear. From germline, CDR1 is SEHNR and CDR2 FQNEAQ (reference sequence). The CDR3 totals 14 residues. V was shortened by 1 base and J by 0 bases, with 7 bases between the two germline ends. CDR3 sequence (DNA): TGTGCCAGCAGCTTAGTTCGCAGCTCCTACGAGCAGTACTTC. Protein sequence: CASSLVRSSYEQYF.

The chain links TRBV5-1 to TRBJ2-1, with 9 nucleotides matching TRBD1. V trimming: 4 bases; J trimming: 8 bases; junction bases outside the gene matches: 16. CDR1 and CDR2 (germline): SGHRS, YFSETQ. This CDR3 has 17 amino acids. In DNA form, the CDR3 reads TGCGCCAGCAGCCCTTTCGTATCGGGACAGGGTTCTCATGAGCAGTTCTTC. As protein: CASSPFVSGQGSHEQFF.

Sample share makes this clone medium-sized. Distinct nucleotide sequences in the sample also encode this CDR3. The genes are TRBV11-2 and TRBJ1-1; D remains ambiguous. Trimming stripped 0 bases from V and 3 bases from J, with 5 bases between. Looked up from germline, CDR1 is SGHAT and CDR2 is FQNNGV. The CDR3 extends over 13 amino acids. The CDR3 DNA follows: TGTGCCAGCAGCTTAGATCGGGACACTGAAGCTTTCTTT. This translates into CASSLDRDTEAFF.

J is TRBJ1-1 and V is TRBV5-1, with 7 bases matching TRBD1. Trimming cost V 3 bases and J 1 base; bases outside gene matches: 12. The CDR3 spans 17 residues. Germline V CDR1 and CDR2: SGHRS, YFSETQ. The CDR3 here is CASSSPRTGGENTEAFF. DNA for the CDR3: TGCGCCAGCAGCTCCCCAAGGACAGGCGGGGAGAACACTGAAGCTTTCTTT.

The V gene is TRBV5-1, the J gene TRBJ2-5, with a weak D call TRBD2 (7 bases). This CDR3 contains 14 residues. V lost 1 base, J lost 5 bases, and 12 bases lay in between. Germline V lookup: CDR1 SGHRS, CDR2 YFSETQ. CDR3: CASSLSGGGETQYF. The CDR3 DNA reads TGCGCCAGCAGCTTGTCGGGGGGCGGTGAGACCCAGTACTTC.

The chain has TRBV4-3 and TRBJ1-2; 9 bases are a match to TRBD1. V shed 1 base and J 2 bases; nucleotides not matched to a gene: 11. Looked up from germline, CDR1 is LGHNA and CDR2 is YSLEER. This CDR3 region has 18 residues. The CDR3 region has the DNA TGCGCCAGCAGCCAAGTTCCGGGGGACAGGGCCAACAACTATGGCTACACCTTC. Translation gives CASSQVPGDRANNYGYTF.

The chain couples TRBV10-1 to TRBJ2-6; TRBD1 might be the D (5 bases). Trimming removed 4 bases from V and 0 bases from J, with 19 bases in between. The CDR3 is made up of 19 amino acids. Per the germline V gene, CDR1 is WNHNN and CDR2 is SYGVQD (reference sequence). The CDR3 spells CASSVGHLRSFSGANVLTF. Written as DNA, the CDR3 is TGCGCCAGCAGTGTAGGACACCTAAGATCATTCTCTGGGGCCAACGTCCTGACTTTC.

The chain uses TRBV7-2 and TRBJ1-2, with a possible D match to TRBD1 (6 bases). V was clipped by 6 bases and J by 4 bases, with 15 bases between them. The CDR3 spans 14 residues. Germline-derived CDR1 and CDR2 are SGHTA and FQGNSA. This CDR3 is CASSSWTAIYGYTF. CDR3 sequence (DNA): TGTGCCAGCAGTTCATGGACAGCCATCTATGGCTACACCTTC.